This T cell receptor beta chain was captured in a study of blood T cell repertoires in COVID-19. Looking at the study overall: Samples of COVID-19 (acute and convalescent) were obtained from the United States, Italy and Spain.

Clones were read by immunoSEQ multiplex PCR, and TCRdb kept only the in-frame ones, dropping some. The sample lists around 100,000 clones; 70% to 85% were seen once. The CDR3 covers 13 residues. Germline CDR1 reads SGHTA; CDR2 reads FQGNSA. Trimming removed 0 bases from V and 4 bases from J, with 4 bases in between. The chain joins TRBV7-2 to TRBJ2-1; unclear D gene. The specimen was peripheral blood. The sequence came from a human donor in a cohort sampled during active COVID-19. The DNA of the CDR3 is TGTGCCAGCAGCTTAGCCCTTTACAATGAGCAGTTCTTC. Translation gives CASSLALYNEQFF. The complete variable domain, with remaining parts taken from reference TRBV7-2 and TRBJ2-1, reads GAGVSQSPSNKVTEKGKDVELRCDPISGHTALYWYRQSLGQGLEFLIYFQGNSAPDKSGLPSDRFSAERTGGSVSTLTIQRTQQEDSAVYLCASSLALYNEQFFGPGTRLTVL.